Listed below are T cell receptor beta chains from one sample, sequenced in a study of technical replicates of blood from a few donors. TCRdb keeps only in-frame clones here, not all; method: immunoSEQ multiplex PCR. The sample consists of around 70,000 clones, roughly 94% of them appearing once. The specimen was T cells isolated from PBMCs. The receptors were gathered from a human donor in good health. Each CDR3 is given without its conserved first and last residue.

j_call: TRBJ1-1; v_call: TRBV5-1; cdr3_aa: ASSPASRSNTEAF
j_call: TRBJ1-5; v_call: TRBV10-1; cdr3_aa: ASSAQAGSNQPQH
j_call: TRBJ1-1; v_call: TRBV28; cdr3_aa: ASSPTTKNTEAF
j_call: TRBJ2-7; v_call: TRBV29-1; cdr3_aa: SVEVEGPPYEQY
j_call: TRBJ1-6; v_call: TRBV9; cdr3_aa: ASSVDRAGNSPLH
j_call: TRBJ2-7; v_call: TRBV7-9; cdr3_aa: ASSSPRTDPNEQY
j_call: TRBJ1-1; v_call: TRBV7-9; cdr3_aa: ASSLGGTGAFTEAF
j_call: TRBJ2-7; v_call: TRBV11-3; cdr3_aa: ASSRPSFTPYEQY
j_call: TRBJ2-7; v_call: TRBV6-1; cdr3_aa: ASLQSSYEQY
j_call: TRBJ1-1; v_call: TRBV28; cdr3_aa: ASSYIKGTGTGTTF
j_call: TRBJ2-1; v_call: TRBV7-9; cdr3_aa: ASSSSSVSYNEQF
j_call: TRBJ2-1; v_call: TRBV5-1; cdr3_aa: ASSLGWGGTYNEQF
j_call: TRBJ2-7; v_call: TRBV7-9; cdr3_aa: ASSLSLGRLAPFEQY